This T cell receptor beta chain was retrieved from a study of blood T cell repertoires in COVID-19. Study information: Material from acute and convalescent COVID-19 was sourced from the United States, Italy and Spain. The analysed material was cDNA or gDNA that came from T cells, B-cell-depleted T cells, or PBMCs.

In the study's own analysis: For nucleated cells, counts were estimated from reference gene primer amplification. Profiled with immunoSEQ multiplex PCR; TCRdb holds only in-frame clones, not every one. That table supplies the V and J calls and clone size; D and trimming were determined from the DNA. Among about 140,000 clones listed, over 65% were seen once. CDR1 and CDR2 (germline): GTSNPN, SVGIG (reference sequence). The CDR3 contains 13 residues. V lost 5 bases and J lost 6, with 14 bases in between. V and J are TRBV30 and TRBJ1-5, with D possibly matching TRBD1 (6 bases). The sample consisted of peripheral blood. The sequence derives from a man aged 50-60 years with acute or convalescent COVID-19. CDR3 loop: CAWGIPGAQPQHF. The CDR3 DNA sequence: TGTGCCTGGGGGATTCCAGGGGCTCAGCCCCAGCATTTT.